The 23 T cell receptor beta chains below come from one sample, sequenced in a study of cytomegalovirus exposure and HLA in healthy donors. Primers: 60 Vbeta forward and 13 Jbeta reverse. The repertoire was sequenced with immunoSEQ multiplex PCR; TCRdb's copy has only in-frame clones and lacks some. The table has about 230,000 clones, 77% seen once; the top ten hold less than 3%. The sequencing input was PBMCs. The origin of the receptors is an older woman in good health and CMV-seropositive.

V usage is TRBV27 and J usage is TRBJ1-4; maybe TRBD1 (5 bases). CDR3 length: 15 residues. V gave up 3 bases and J gave up 4 bases, with 12 bases separating them. Germline V lookup: CDR1 MNHEY, CDR2 SMNVEV (reference sequence). The CDR3 protein is CASSFMAQVNEKLFF. The DNA for the CDR3 is TGTGCCAGCAGTTTTATGGCACAGGTTAATGAAAAACTGTTTTTT. Full variable domain (rest looked up from reference TRBV27 and TRBJ1-4): EAQVTQNPRYLITVTGKKLTVTCSQNMNHEYMSWYRQDPGLGLRQIYYSMNVEVTDKGDVPEGYKVSRKEKRNFPLILESPSPNQTSLYFCASSFMAQVNEKLFFGSGTQLSVL.

The V call is TRBV5-1, the J call TRBJ2-7, with TRBD1 matching 11 bases. The CDR3 loop spans 14 amino acids. In germline, CDR1 is SGHRS, CDR2 YFSETQ. V lost 3 bases to trimming and J lost 2 bases; unmatched junction nucleotides: 1. CDR3 bases: TGCGCCAGCAGCTGGGGACAGGGGGCCTACGAGCAGTACTTC. This gives the protein CASSWGQGAYEQYF.

This chain joins TRBV6-6 and TRBJ1-2; the D is unclear. Trimming pared 4 bases from V and 0 bases from J, leaving 9 bases between. The germline V gene has CDR1 MNHNY and CDR2 SVGAGI (reference sequence). This CDR3 has 14 residues. CDR3 amino acids: CASSSGPSNYGYTF. CDR3 coding DNA: TGTGCCAGCAGTTCTGGGCCCTCTAACTATGGCTACACCTTC.

CDR3 sequence (DNA): TGTGCCAGCAGCCGCGCAACCCCTAACTATGGCTACACCTTC. The encoded protein is CASSRATPNYGYTF. The V call is TRBV7-2, the J call TRBJ1-2; D gene ambiguous. The V end lost 5 bases, the J end lost 0 bases, and 10 bases lay between the germline ends. The CDR3 sequence is 14 residues long. Germline CDR1 reads SGHTA; CDR2 reads FQGNSA.

The chain links TRBV2 to TRBJ1-4, with TRBD1 matching over 7 bases. Germline V gene data show CDR1 as SNHLY and CDR2 as FYNNEI. With 8 bases clipped from V and 0 bases from J, the junction kept 6 bases outside the gene matches. This CDR3 region has 15 residues. CDR3 coding DNA: TGTGCCAGCGGACACGGGACAGCAACTAATGAAAAACTGTTTTTT. Amino acid sequence: CASGHGTATNEKLFF.

The V and J genes are TRBV28 and TRBJ1-5; D is uncertain. CDR3 length equals 13 residues. The V end lost 3 bases, the J end lost 3 bases, and 6 bases lay between the germline ends. CDR1 and CDR2 from the germline V gene are MDHEN and SYDVKM. The DNA of the CDR3 is TGTGCCAGCAGTTTCCAGGACAATCAGCCCCAGCATTTT. Translated: CASSFQDNQPQHF.

This chain links TRBV4-1 with TRBJ1-6, with TRBD1 matching 10 bases. CDR3 length: 15 amino acids. Germline V gene data show CDR1 as MGHRA and CDR2 as YSYEKL. With 4 bases clipped from V and 10 bases from J, the junction kept 7 bases outside the gene matches. CDR3 nucleotides: TGCGCCAGCAGCCCGGGACAGGGGATTGAGTCACCCCTCCACTTT. Its protein product is CASSPGQGIESPLHF.

This clone showed up just once. The chain combines TRBV18 with TRBJ2-4; 13 bases are shared with TRBD2. The CDR3 runs 15 residues. V gave up 6 bases and J gave up 7 bases; unmatched junction bases: 6. Germline CDR1 is KGHSH and CDR2 is LQKENI. The CDR3 DNA is TGTGCCAGCTCGCCAGGACTAGCGGGAGAGAACATTCAGTACTTC. Its protein product is CASSPGLAGENIQYF. Full variable domain (remainder filled in from reference TRBV18 and TRBJ2-4): NAGVMQNPRHLVRRRGQEARLRCSPMKGHSHVYWYRQLPEEGLKFMVYLQKENIIDESGMPKERFSAEFPKEGPSILRIQQVVRGDSAAYFCASSPGLAGENIQYFGAGTRLSVL.

V and J are TRBV5-1 and TRBJ2-7; 7 positions agree with TRBD1. The germline CDR1 and CDR2 sequences are SGHRS and YFSETQ. This CDR3 has 15 amino acids. V dropped 4 bases and J dropped 4; count of bases not matched to a gene: 11. The CDR3 region has the DNA TGCGCCAGCAGCGCAGACAGGGCGGAACCATACGAGCAGTACTTC. It is translated as CASSADRAEPYEQYF.

The J gene is TRBJ2-3, the V gene TRBV7-2; 10 bases are a match to TRBD1. CDR1 and CDR2 from the germline V gene are SGHTA and FQGNSA. CDR3 length equals 14 residues. The trim removed 5 bases at V and 5 bases at J, leaving 4 bases unmatched. The CDR3 nucleotides are TGTGCCAGCAGCGACAGGGGGCGGGGAGATACGCAGTATTTT. It is translated as CASSDRGRGDTQYF.

This chain connects TRBV5-1 to TRBJ1-1; maybe TRBD1 (5 bases). CDR3 length: 13 residues. V was shortened by 4 bases and J by 11 bases, with 18 bases between the two germline ends. Germline-derived CDR1 and CDR2 are SGHRS and YFSETQ. CDR3 residues: CASSEALKEGAFF. The CDR3 nucleotides are TGCGCCAGCAGCGAGGCCCTCAAGGAGGGGGCTTTCTTT.

This rearrangement joins TRBV11-2 to TRBJ2-3; 9 positions agree with TRBD2. V lost 5 bases to trimming and J lost 7 bases; unmatched junction nucleotides: 13. Per the germline V gene, CDR1 is SGHAT and CDR2 is FQNNGV. This CDR3 has 16 amino acids. Here the CDR3 DNA reads TGTGCCAGCAGCAAAGACGCGCGGGGGGGGGCAAATACGCAGTATTTT. Translated, it gives CASSKDARGGANTQYF.

The V gene is TRBV7-9, the J gene TRBJ2-1; D is perhaps TRBD2 (5 bases). Germline-derived CDR1 and CDR2 are SEHNR and FQNEAQ (reference sequence). This CDR3 contains 13 residues. Trimming stripped 0 bases from V and 9 bases from J, with 9 bases between. This CDR3 is CASSLAIGIEQFF. The CDR3 DNA reads TGTGCCAGCAGCTTAGCGATCGGGATTGAGCAGTTCTTC.

This clone has just one count. The V and J genes are TRBV11-1 and TRBJ2-5; tentative D call: TRBD2 (6 bases). Germline V gene lookup returns CDR1 SGHAT and CDR2 FQDESV (reference sequence). Trimming removed 1 base at V and 2 bases at J, with 11 bases between. The CDR3 runs to 15 residues. The DNA for the CDR3 is TGTGCCAGCAGCTTAGGGGCTAGCGTTCAAGAGACCCAGTACTTC. This codes for CASSLGASVQETQYF. The full variable domain, completed using reference TRBV11-1 and TRBJ2-5, is EAEVAQSPRYKITEKSQAVAFWCDPISGHATLYWYRQILGQGPELLVQFQDESVVDDSQLPKDRFSAERLKGVDSTLKIQPAELGDSAMYLCASSLGASVQETQYFGPGTRLLVL.

The CDR3 protein is CASSLVGTGSHGNTIYF. The DNA for the CDR3 is TGTGCCAGCAGCTTAGTAGGAACAGGATCCCATGGAAACACCATATATTTT. The chain employs TRBV7-9 and TRBJ1-3; a weak D match, TRBD1 (5 bases). CDR1 and CDR2 from the germline V gene are SEHNR and FQNEAQ (reference sequence). Trimming pared 1 base from V and 3 bases from J, leaving 16 bases between. The CDR3 sequence is 17 residues long.

This clone was seen a few times. This chain connects TRBV4-2 to TRBJ2-7; 11 bases are a match to TRBD2. Germline V gene lookup returns CDR1 LGHNA and CDR2 YNFKEQ. This CDR3 has 16 residues. V shed 1 base, J shed 7 bases, and the junction held 9 bases outside the gene matches. CDR3 sequence reads: CASSQVIAGGLEEQYF. CDR3 nucleotide sequence: TGTGCCAGCAGCCAAGTAATAGCGGGGGGGTTGGAAGAGCAGTACTTC.

J is TRBJ2-7 and V is TRBV4-1, with 7 bases fitting TRBD2. CDR1 is MGHRA, CDR2 YSYEKL, per germline. Trimming removed 4 bases from V and 4 bases from J; junction bases left unmatched: 10. The CDR3 extends over 15 amino acids. The CDR3 bases are TGCGCCAGCAGCCTCCTGGGGCTAGCGGCGTACGAGCAGTACTTC. This translates into CASSLLGLAAYEQYF.

V and J are TRBV5-1 and TRBJ2-3; D is unclear. Germline V CDR1 and CDR2: SGHRS, YFSETQ. V lost 0 bases and J lost 0, with 8 bases in between. The CDR3 sequence is 15 residues long. CDR3 sequence: CASSLATISTDTQYF. The CDR3 bases are TGCGCCAGCAGCTTGGCGACAATTAGCACAGATACGCAGTATTTT.

This clone was counted between two and nine times. The V and J genes are TRBV29-1 and TRBJ1-1; a possible D gene is TRBD1 (6 bases). The V end lost 7 bases, the J end lost 2 bases, and 14 bases lay between the germline ends. The CDR3 sequence is 13 residues long. In germline, CDR1 is SQVTM, CDR2 ANQGSEA. The CDR3 reads CSAQQGYNTEAFF. CDR3 DNA sequence: TGCAGCGCCCAACAGGGTTATAACACTGAAGCTTTCTTT.

This clone was recorded once. V usage is TRBV28 and J usage is TRBJ2-7; D unresolved. CDR3 length: 12 residues. Germline CDR1 and CDR2: MDHEN and SYDVKM. With 7 bases removed from V and 1 base from J, the gap between germline ends came to 8 bases. The CDR3 nucleotides are TGTGCCAGCACGACAAGATCCTACGAGCAGTACTTC. Its translation is CASTTRSYEQYF.

The genes are TRBV6-1 and TRBJ2-7; 10 bases line up with TRBD2. V lost 1 base to trimming and J lost 4 bases; unmatched junction nucleotides: 4. The CDR3 covers 15 residues. CDR1 is MNHNS and CDR2 is SASEGT in the germline V gene. CDR3 amino acids: CASSEETSGPYEQYF. Written as DNA, the CDR3 is TGTGCCAGCAGTGAAGAGACTAGCGGGCCATACGAGCAGTACTTC.

This clone has a handful of counts. The CDR3 here is CASSLARDRGGELFF. The CDR3 nucleotides are TGTGCCAGCAGCTTAGCGCGGGACAGGGGTGGGGAGCTGTTTTTT. The genes are TRBV7-2 and TRBJ2-2; 10 bases match TRBD1. V lost 0 bases and J lost 8; bases outside the gene matches: 3. There are 15 residues in the CDR3. Germline lookup yields CDR1 SGHTA and CDR2 FQGNSA. Based on the CDR3 plus reference TRBV7-2 and TRBJ2-2, the full variable domain is GAGVSQSPSNKVTEKGKDVELRCDPISGHTALYWYRQSLGQGLEFLIYFQGNSAPDKSGLPSDRFSAERTGGSVSTLTIQRTQQEDSAVYLCASSLARDRGGELFFGEGSRLTVL.

The chain uses TRBV7-2 and TRBJ1-2; 8 bases align to TRBD1. The trim removed 2 bases at V and 4 bases at J, leaving 6 bases unmatched. Per germline, CDR1 SGHTA and CDR2 FQGNSA. The CDR3 length is 15 residues. CDR3 sequence: CASSLSQGAGYGYTF. The CDR3 region has the DNA TGTGCCAGCAGCTTAAGTCAGGGGGCGGGCTATGGCTACACCTTC.